This passage covers 10 T cell receptor beta chains from one sample sequenced in a study of cytomegalovirus exposure and HLA in healthy donors (dated by TCRdb to the late 2010s). The receptor library was made with the immunoSEQ multiplex PCR assay. The multiplex PCR relied on a mix of 60 forward primers for TCR Vbeta segments and 13 reverse primers for TCR Jbeta segments. TCRdb took this table from immuneACCESS and kept in-frame rearrangements with V and J called. Such tables lack part of the clones; where checked against another copy, unresolved V genes explain under half of the gap, and the rest is unexplained. Within this sample are about 190,000 clones, with approximately 81% of them counted one time only. The top ten constitute 2.4% of the sample. Sequenced sample: PBMCs. All receptors derive from a male donor in good health and CMV-seronegative.

This CDR3 reads CASSLGPLAGGRSTDTQYF. DNA for the CDR3: TGCGCCAGCAGCCTGGGGCCGCTAGCGGGGGGCCGAAGCACAGATACGCAGTATTTT. The chain is built from TRBV4-3 and TRBJ2-3, with 11 bases matching TRBD2. The V gene's germline CDR1 is LGHNA and CDR2 YSLEER. The CDR3 spans 19 residues. The ends lost 4 bases at V and 0 bases at J; junction bases unmatched: 12.

The V and J genes are TRBV6-1 and TRBJ2-7; 7 bases map to TRBD1. V trimming: 7 bases; J trimming: 3 bases; junction bases outside the gene matches: 9. The CDR3 covers 14 residues. Per the germline V gene, CDR1 is MNHNS and CDR2 is SASEGT. The CDR3, as DNA: TGTGCCAGCAATACAGGGGTCAATTTCTACGAGCAGTACTTC. Amino acids: CASNTGVNFYEQYF.

This chain connects TRBV27 to TRBJ2-7; D possibly corresponds to TRBD1 (6 bases). Per the germline V gene, CDR1 is MNHEY and CDR2 is SMNVEV (reference sequence). The CDR3 runs 15 residues. Trimming stripped 4 bases from V and 3 bases from J, with 16 bases between. This CDR3 is CASSSQGYQSYEQYF. For the CDR3, the DNA is TGTGCCAGCAGTTCCCAGGGGTATCAAAGCTACGAGCAGTACTTC.

The chain is built from TRBV7-2 and TRBJ2-7; D is perhaps TRBD1 (6 bases). Deletions cut 1 base from V and 2 bases from J, with 12 bases between. Germline values: CDR1 SGHTA, CDR2 FQGNSA. The CDR3 runs to 15 residues. The CDR3 region is CASSLEAGAAYEQYF. In nucleotides, the CDR3 is TGTGCCAGCAGCTTAGAGGCAGGGGCCGCCTACGAGCAGTACTTC.

The chain joins TRBV29-1 to TRBJ1-2; 9 nucleotides line up with TRBD1. The CDR3 extends over 14 amino acids. Looked up from germline, CDR1 is SQVTM and CDR2 is ANQGSEA. Trimming removed 3 bases from V and 4 bases from J; junction bases left unmatched: 6. CDR3 region: CSVDSGQGFYGYTF. As DNA, the CDR3 is TGCAGCGTTGATAGCGGACAGGGGTTCTATGGCTACACCTTC.

The rearrangement links TRBV7-6 to TRBJ2-5, with 9 bases identical to TRBD2. This CDR3 region has 14 residues. Trimming removed 5 bases from V and 5 bases from J; junction bases left unmatched: 6. CDR1 and CDR2 (germline): SGHVS, FNYEAQ. This CDR3 reads CASSGGGAGETQYF. As DNA, the CDR3 is TGTGCCAGCAGCGGCGGGGGGGCGGGCGAGACCCAGTACTTC.

V is TRBV20-1 and J is TRBJ2-7, with D maybe TRBD2 (5 bases). Trimming removed 6 bases at V and 3 bases at J, with 9 bases between. CDR3 size: 11 residues. Germline V CDR1 and CDR2: DFQATT, SNEGSKA (reference sequence). Here the CDR3 DNA reads TGCAGTGCCCCCCGGGGCTACGAGCAGTACTTC. It codes for CSAPRGYEQYF.

The rearrangement links TRBV20-1 to TRBJ1-1; D is unclear. V dropped 5 bases and J dropped 3 bases, with 7 bases sitting between them. This CDR3 is built from 11 residues. Germline-derived CDR1 and CDR2 are DFQATT and SNEGSKA (reference sequence). CDR3 DNA: TGCAGTGCTGAGGTGGACACTGAAGCTTTCTTT. Translated, it gives CSAEVDTEAFF.

The CDR3 protein is CARGGGNEKLFF. DNA of the CDR3: TGTGCCCGCGGGGGGGGGAATGAAAAACTGTTTTTT. The J gene is TRBJ1-4, the V gene TRBV30; perhaps TRBD1 as D (5 bases). Germline CDR1 GTSNPN, CDR2 SVGIG (reference sequence). Between the trimmed V and J ends, which lost 8 bases and 5 bases, there was a span of 12 bases. This CDR3 contains 12 residues.

The chain has TRBV15 and TRBJ2-7, with D tentatively TRBD2 (6 bases). V shed 0 bases and J shed 6 bases, with 12 bases lying between them. This CDR3 is 14 amino acids long. Germline lookup yields CDR1 LNHNV and CDR2 YYDKDF (reference sequence). The CDR3 region is CATSRDVRRGEQYF. The CDR3 DNA reads TGTGCCACCAGCAGAGATGTGCGGCGGGGCGAGCAGTACTTC. Together with reference TRBV15 and TRBJ2-7, the CDR3 gives the full variable domain: DAMVIQNPRYQVTQFGKPVTLSCSQTLNHNVMYWYQQKSSQAPKLLFHYYDKDFNNEADTPDNFQSRRPNTSFCFLDIRSPGLGDTAMYLCATSRDVRRGEQYFGPGTRLTVT.